The clone carrying this T cell receptor (beta chain) was detected only a few times. Germline CDR1 reads LGHNA; CDR2 reads YSLEER. V lost 0 bases and J lost 2; bases outside the gene matches: 9. CDR3 length: 18 residues. TCRdb called the RT-PCR reads again in MiXCR, with one record for every CDR3 protein. This table has 550,000 to 750,000 distinct CDR3 sequences, 14% appearing once. The receptor was isolated from a female donor in good health, serving as a healthy control. The sequenced material came from memory CD4+ T cells from blood. The chain carries TRBV4-3 and TRBJ2-1; the match to TRBD2 covers 8 bases. The CDR3 nucleotides are TGCGCCAGCAGCCAAGATGCGGCGGGAGGTACCCCCTACAATGAGCAGTTCTTC. Translated, it gives CASSQDAAGGTPYNEQFF.